The clone carrying this TCR beta chain was seen more than once but under ten times. Its cognate antigen is unknown. Only healthy Caucasians were included as donors. Each CDR3 protein gets one entry after TCRdb re-called the 5' RACE reads with MiXCR. The table lists 700,000 or so distinct CDR3 sequences, more than 6.5% of them singletons. The data derive from a study of identical twins. Study-wide results and limits: For monozygotic twins, models underestimated out-of-frame TCR alpha sharing. Whereas memory repertoires showed no such difference, abundant cord blood beta clonotypes carried fewer insertions.

These same records also appear under a second study, on yellow fever vaccine responses in identical twins. That work adds: The T cell response to vaccination in identical twins was reportedly partly convergent and partly personalized.

The TCR was taken from a woman between 18 and 30 years old in good health. The specimen was PBMCs.

The CDR3 sequence: CASSPQGPNNSPLHF. The CDR3 coding sequence is TGTGCCAGCAGCCCACAGGGCCCGAATAATTCACCCCTCCACTTT. The chain uses TRBV7-2 and TRBJ1-6; weak D call: TRBD1 (6 bases). Trimming removed 5 bases from V and 5 bases from J, with 13 bases in between. The CDR3 contains 15 residues. Per germline, CDR1 SGHTA and CDR2 FQGNSA.